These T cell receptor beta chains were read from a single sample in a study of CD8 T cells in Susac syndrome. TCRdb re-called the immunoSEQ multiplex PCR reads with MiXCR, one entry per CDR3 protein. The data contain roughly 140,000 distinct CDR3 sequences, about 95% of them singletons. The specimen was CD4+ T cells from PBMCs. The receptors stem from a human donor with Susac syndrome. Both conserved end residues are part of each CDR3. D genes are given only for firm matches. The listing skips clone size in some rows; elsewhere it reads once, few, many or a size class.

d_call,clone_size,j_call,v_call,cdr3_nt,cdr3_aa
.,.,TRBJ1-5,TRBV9,TGTGCCAGCAGCGTAGGGCAGGAGAAAGGTCAGCCCCAGCATTTT,CASSVGQEKGQPQHF
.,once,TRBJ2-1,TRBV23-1,TGCGCCAGCAGTCAGTACGTGAATGAGCAGTTCTTC,CASSQYVNEQFF
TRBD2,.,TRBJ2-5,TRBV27,TGTGCCAGCAGTTGGGGGTCTAGCGGACAAGAGACCCAGTACTTC,CASSWGSSGQETQYF
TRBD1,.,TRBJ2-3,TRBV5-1,TGCGCCAGCACCACAGGACAGGGATCTAGCACAGATACGCAGTATTTT,CASTTGQGSSTDTQYF
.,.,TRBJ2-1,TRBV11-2,TGTGCCAGCAGGGAGACAGGGGAGGGTGAGCAGTTCTTC,CASRETGEGEQFF
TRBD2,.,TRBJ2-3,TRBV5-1,TGCGCCAGCGGGAGCGGGGGAGATACGCAGTATTTT,CASGSGGDTQYF
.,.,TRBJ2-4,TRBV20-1,TGCAGTGCTCACACCGGCGGAAACATTCAGTACTTC,CSAHTGGNIQYF
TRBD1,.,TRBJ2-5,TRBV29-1,TGCAGCGCGGGCGGACAGGGCGGACGCGAGACCCAGTACTTC,CSAGGQGGRETQYF
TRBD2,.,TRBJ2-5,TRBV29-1,TGCAGCGGCCGCCTTGGCGGGGGGAAGGAGACCCAGTACTTC,CSGRLGGGKETQYF
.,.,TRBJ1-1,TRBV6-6,TGTGCCAGCACCGAGAGAGGTAACGCTTTCTTT,CASTERGNAFF
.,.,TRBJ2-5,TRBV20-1,TGCAGTGTCGTCAACCAAGAGACCCAGTACTTC,CSVVNQETQYF
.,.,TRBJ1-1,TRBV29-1,TGCAGCGCAATGAATTCTGGAGCTTTCTTT,CSAMNSGAFF
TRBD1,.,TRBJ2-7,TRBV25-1,TGTGCCAGCAGTGCTAGTGACAGGGGAAGGTCCTACGAGCAGTACTTC,CASSASDRGRSYEQYF
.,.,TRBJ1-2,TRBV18,TGTGCCAGCACTCGGACGGCCAACTATGGCTACACCTTC,CASTRTANYGYTF
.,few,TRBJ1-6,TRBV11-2,TGTGCCAGCAGCTATTTGGGGGGCAGCCTTTCACCCCTCCACTTT,CASSYLGGSLSPLHF
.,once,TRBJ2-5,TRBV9,TGTGCCAGCAGCGTAGGAAGCGCGGGGTCCGGGACCCAGTACTTC,CASSVGSAGSGTQYF
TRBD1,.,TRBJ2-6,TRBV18,TGTGCCAGCTCACCAGGACAGGGGTACGTCCTGACTTTC,CASSPGQGYVLTF
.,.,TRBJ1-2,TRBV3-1,TGTGCCAGCAGCCAAGCACAGACGTTCGGGGGGCTCGGCTACACCTTC,CASSQAQTFGGLGYTF
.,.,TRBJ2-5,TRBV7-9,TGTGCCAGCAGTTCCCAGGGCAGGGGAGAGACCCAGTACTTC,CASSSQGRGETQYF
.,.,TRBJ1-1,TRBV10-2,TGCGCCAGCAGTGAAAGGCGCACTGAAGCTTTCTTT,CASSERRTEAFF
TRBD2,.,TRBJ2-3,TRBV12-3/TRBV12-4,TGTGCCAGCAGTTTGGAACTAGCGACTGCAGATACGCAGTATTTT,CASSLELATADTQYF
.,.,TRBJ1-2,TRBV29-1,TGCAGCGTTGGTCACGGCTCCTATGGCTACACCTTC,CSVGHGSYGYTF
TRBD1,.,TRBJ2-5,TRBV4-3,TGCGCCAGCAGCAGCCAGACAGGGCTCCAAGAGACCCAGTACTTC,CASSSQTGLQETQYF
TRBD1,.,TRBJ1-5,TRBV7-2,TGTGCCAGCAGCTTAGGGGACAGGGATCAGCCCCAGCATTTT,CASSLGDRDQPQHF
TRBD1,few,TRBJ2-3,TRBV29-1,TGCAGCGTTCGGACAGGGACAGATACGCAGTATTTT,CSVRTGTDTQYF
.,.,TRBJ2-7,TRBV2,TGTGCCAGCAGTGAGATGGGCCAGCCTGACGAGCAGTACTTC,CASSEMGQPDEQYF
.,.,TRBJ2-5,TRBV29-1,TGCAGCACCCTCCGCGGGGCAAAAGAGACCCAGTACTTC,CSTLRGAKETQYF
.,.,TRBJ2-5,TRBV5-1,TGCGCCAGCAGCTTGGTCGAAGAGACCCAGTACTTC,CASSLVEETQYF
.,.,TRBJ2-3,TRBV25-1,TGTGCCAGCAGTGAACTGACAGATACGCAGTATTTT,CASSELTDTQYF
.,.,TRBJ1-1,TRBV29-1,TGCAGCGGATCTAAGGGCCTTCACACTGAAGCTTTCTTT,CSGSKGLHTEAFF
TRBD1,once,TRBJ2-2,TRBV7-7,TGTGCCAGCAGCCGGGACAGCACTAACCGGGAGCTGTTTTTT,CASSRDSTNRELFF
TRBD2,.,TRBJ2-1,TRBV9,TGTGCCAGCAGCGTACCGGGACTAAGATCTGGTGAGCAGTTCTTC,CASSVPGLRSGEQFF
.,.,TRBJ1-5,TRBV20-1,TGCAGTGCTAGGGGGCCGGGGGAGCCCCAGCATTTT,CSARGPGEPQHF
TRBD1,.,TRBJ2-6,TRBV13,TGTGCCAGCAGCGACAGGGGCTCCGGGGCCAACGTCCTGACTTTC,CASSDRGSGANVLTF
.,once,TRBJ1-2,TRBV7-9,TGTGCCAGCAGCTTACGGCAGTCCTCGCACTATGGCTACACCTTC,CASSLRQSSHYGYTF
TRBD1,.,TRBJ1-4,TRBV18,TGTGCCAGCTCACCAGACAGGGAGGCAGAAAAACTGTTTTTT,CASSPDREAEKLFF
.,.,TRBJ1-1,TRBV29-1,TGCAGCGTAAACCCGGGGTTGAACACTGAAGCTTTCTTT,CSVNPGLNTEAFF